This TCR beta chain originates from a study of identical twins. The study, taken as a whole, reports: Not following the same donors, the study drew its conclusions from cross-sectional statistical analysis. Fewer insertions were carried by abundant cord blood beta clonotypes, but none was seen in memory repertoires.

The CDR3 sequence is 15 residues long. Trimming at V came to 4 bases and at J to 4 bases, leaving 5 bases not matched to a gene. The germline CDR1 and CDR2 sequences are LGHDT and YNNKEL (reference sequence). Via MiXCR, TCRdb re-called the 5' RACE reads, giving one row per CDR3 protein. The sample holds around 960,000 distinct CDR3 sequences, 9% to 15% seen once. In its sample, this clonotype was seen a few times. Antigen specificity is unknown. All donors were healthy, and all were Caucasian. In addition, the sample was reused for a study of yellow fever vaccine responses in identical twins.

Sequencing was done on a sample of PBMCs. The rearrangement joins TRBV3-1 to TRBJ2-5, with 11 bases aligning to TRBD2. The origin of this receptor is a young woman in good health. The CDR3 bases are TGTGCCAGCAGCCGTAGCGGGGGGGTTGGAGAGACCCAGTACTTC. It translates to CASSRSGGVGETQYF.